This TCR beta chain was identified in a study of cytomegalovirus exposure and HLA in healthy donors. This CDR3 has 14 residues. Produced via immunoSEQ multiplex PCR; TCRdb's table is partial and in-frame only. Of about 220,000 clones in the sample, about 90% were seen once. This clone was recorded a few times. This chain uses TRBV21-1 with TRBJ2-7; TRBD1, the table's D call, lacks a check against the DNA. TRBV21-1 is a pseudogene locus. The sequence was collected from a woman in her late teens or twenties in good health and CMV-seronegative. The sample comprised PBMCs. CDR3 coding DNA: TGTGCCAGCAGCAAGAGACAGGGTTGCTACGAGCAGTACTTC. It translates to CASSKRQGCYEQYF.